A single sample gave rise to the 27 T cell receptor beta chains below, sequenced in a study of beta chain features in type 1 diabetes. Study-wide points: In all four CD4+ subsets, TCRB CDR3 length was significantly, moderately reduced in type 1 diabetes.

No antigen is known for these receptors. Every bit of the isolated RNA underwent reverse transcription, so sequencing read expressed TCRB transcripts. Here immunoSEQ multiplex PCR was the method, and the copy in TCRdb shows in-frame clones only, minus some. The data contain under 850,000 clones, around an eighth of them seen just once; the ten biggest clones take up 0.022%. Sequenced sample: naive CD4+ T cells from blood. All receptors come from a man in his late teens or twenties with type 1 diabetes.

The sample holds a few counts of this clone. The V gene is TRBV2, the J gene TRBJ2-3; unclear D gene. The length of the CDR3 is 15 residues. Trimming took 5 bases from V and 7 from J, leaving 19 bases between them. Germline values: CDR1 SNHLY, CDR2 FYNNEI. The DNA of the CDR3 is TGTGCCAGCAGTTCAGACGGAACTTACCCACATACGCAGTATTTT. This codes for CASSSDGTYPHTQYF. Looking up the rest from reference TRBV2 and TRBJ2-3 gives the full variable domain: EPEVTQTPSHQVTQMGQEVILRCVPISNHLYFYWYRQILGQKVEFLVSFYNNEISEKSEIFDDQFSVERPDGSNFTLKIRSTKLEDSAMYFCASSSDGTYPHTQYFGPGTRLTVL.

The gene calls are TRBV2 and TRBJ1-2; perhaps TRBD1 as D (6 bases). The CDR3 totals 14 residues. CDR1 is SNHLY, CDR2 FYNNEI, per germline. V was pared by 7 bases and J by 7 bases, with 19 bases between. Here the CDR3 reads CASTETSGAGGYTF. For the CDR3, the DNA is TGTGCCAGCACCGAAACCTCAGGGGCTGGTGGCTACACCTTC.

V is TRBV6-4 and J is TRBJ1-2; tentative D call: TRBD1 (5 bases). This CDR3 contains 16 residues. CDR1 and CDR2 (germline): MRHNA, SNTAGT. The V and J ends lost 2 bases and 3 bases respectively, with 16 bases between them. CDR3 region: CASSDEIGGRDYGYTF. DNA of the CDR3: TGTGCCAGCAGTGACGAAATCGGGGGTAGGGACTATGGCTACACCTTC.

J is TRBJ1-1 and V is TRBV6-5, with a possible D match to TRBD1 (5 bases). The germline V gene has CDR1 MNHEY and CDR2 SVGAGI. This CDR3 is 14 amino acids long. V was pared by 1 base and J by 8 bases, with 14 bases between. The CDR3 spells CASSYWGTGAEAFF. The CDR3 DNA reads TGTGCCAGCAGTTACTGGGGGACCGGCGCGGAAGCTTTCTTT.

This clone was seen a handful of times. This sequence joins TRBV7-6 and TRBJ1-6; D gene ambiguous. Germline values: CDR1 SGHVS, CDR2 FNYEAQ. The CDR3 is made up of 15 amino acids. V was trimmed by 11 bases and J by 0 bases, leaving 14 bases between them. The CDR3 is CASSTSSSYNSPLHF. CDR3 DNA: TGTGCCTCCTCTACCTCGAGCTCCTATAATTCACCCCTCCACTTT.

The chain recombines TRBV7-2 with TRBJ1-5; a possible D gene is TRBD1 (6 bases). Per germline, CDR1 SGHTA and CDR2 FQGNSA. This CDR3 is 13 amino acids long. Deletions cut 4 bases from V and 12 bases from J, with 16 bases between. For the CDR3, the DNA is TGTGCCAGCAGCTCTCAAGGCACAGGGCTCCAGCATTTT. Translated, it gives CASSSQGTGLQHF.

The chain recombines TRBV29-1 with TRBJ2-5; the D gene could be TRBD1 or TRBD2 (6 bases each). The germline V and J ends were trimmed by 8 bases and 5 bases, with 12 bases remaining between them. Germline values: CDR1 SQVTM, CDR2 ANQGSEA. This CDR3 comprises 11 residues. This CDR3 is CSFEGGETQYF. The CDR3 region has the DNA TGCAGCTTCGAAGGGGGGGAGACCCAGTACTTC.

This clone has a handful of counts. The chain links TRBV4-1 to TRBJ2-7; 7 nucleotides line up with TRBD1. Germline CDR1 is MGHRA and CDR2 is YSYEKL. Trimming removed 5 bases from V and 2 bases from J; junction bases left unmatched: 3. CDR3 size: 13 residues. The DNA for the CDR3 is TGCGCCAGCAGCTTAGACAGGGCCTACGAGCAGTACTTC. The encoded protein is CASSLDRAYEQYF.

In this sample, this clone turned up a few times. The genes are TRBV28 and TRBJ2-3, with a weak D call TRBD2 (7 bases). Trimming took 9 bases from V and 4 from J, leaving 23 bases between them. The CDR3 has 16 amino acids. Germline CDR1 MDHEN, CDR2 SYDVKM. The CDR3 loop is CASEGGEMRGSDTQYF. DNA of the CDR3: TGTGCCAGTGAAGGGGGGGAGATGAGAGGTTCAGATACGCAGTATTTT.

The chain carries TRBV7-2 and TRBJ1-2; 12 nucleotides line up with TRBD1. The CDR3 is 16 residues long. With V trimmed by 2 bases and J by 4 bases, 5 bases remained unmatched. Germline CDR1 is SGHTA and CDR2 is FQGNSA. The CDR3 loop reads CASSLIGTGGGYGYTF. The CDR3 DNA reads as TGTGCCAGCAGCTTAATCGGGACAGGGGGCGGCTATGGCTACACCTTC.

This clone was counted a few times. The V call is TRBV30, the J call TRBJ1-4; D not resolved. The CDR3 spans 12 residues. Trimming removed 3 bases at V and 8 bases at J, with 10 bases between. Germline CDR1 and CDR2: GTSNPN and SVGIG (reference sequence). This CDR3 is CAWSLTVEKLFF. DNA of the CDR3: TGTGCCTGGAGCCTCACCGTCGAAAAACTGTTTTTT.

This clone was seen a few times. The genes are TRBV30 and TRBJ1-5; 10 bases are shared with TRBD1. J lost 1 base, V lost 2 bases, and 2 bases had no gene match. CDR1 is GTSNPN, CDR2 SVGIG, per germline (reference sequence). The CDR3 extends over 15 amino acids. CDR3 region: CAWSWTGGSNQPQHF. Here the CDR3 DNA reads TGTGCCTGGAGTTGGACAGGGGGGAGCAATCAGCCCCAGCATTTT.

V is TRBV18 and J is TRBJ2-6; 11 positions match TRBD1. Per the germline V gene, CDR1 is KGHSH and CDR2 is LQKENI. The CDR3 has 17 residues. V dropped 3 bases and J dropped 2; count of bases not matched to a gene: 3. CDR3 residues: CASSPSGQGAGANVLTF. DNA of the CDR3: TGTGCCAGCTCACCCTCGGGACAGGGGGCTGGGGCCAACGTCCTGACTTTC. Based on the CDR3 plus reference TRBV18 and TRBJ2-6, the full variable domain is NAGVMQNPRHLVRRRGQEARLRCSPMKGHSHVYWYRQLPEEGLKFMVYLQKENIIDESGMPKERFSAEFPKEGPSILRIQQVVRGDSAAYFCASSPSGQGAGANVLTFGAGSRLTVL.

There are a few counts of this clone. The chain carries TRBV5-1 and TRBJ2-1; D may match TRBD1 or TRBD2 (6 bases each). This CDR3 spans 15 amino acids. The V gene's germline CDR1 is SGHRS and CDR2 YFSETQ. Deletions cut 4 bases from V and 0 bases from J, with 11 bases between. Here the CDR3 DNA reads TGCGCCAGCAGCCAAGGGGGGAACTCCTACAATGAGCAGTTCTTC. As protein: CASSQGGNSYNEQFF.

The chain has TRBV5-1 and TRBJ2-3; no definite D call. The V end lost 2 bases, the J end lost 0 bases, and 10 bases lay between the germline ends. CDR3 size: 15 residues. Looked up from germline, CDR1 is SGHRS and CDR2 is YFSETQ. In DNA form, the CDR3 reads TGCGCCAGCAGCTTACCTCCTGGTAGCACAGATACGCAGTATTTT. Encoded protein: CASSLPPGSTDTQYF.

V gene TRBV6-5 combines with J gene TRBJ2-1; possible D gene TRBD1, 6 bases. The CDR3 covers 15 residues. With 2 bases removed from V and 4 bases from J, the gap between germline ends came to 12 bases. Germline CDR1 MNHEY, CDR2 SVGAGI. The CDR3 bases are TGTGCCAGCAGTTACGGGGACACGTCTTACAATGAGCAGTTCTTC. Translated, it gives CASSYGDTSYNEQFF.

This clone was found a few times. J is TRBJ2-1 and V is TRBV30; D unresolved. CDR3 length: 13 residues. V was shortened by 4 bases and J by 8 bases, with 15 bases between the two germline ends. Germline V gene lookup returns CDR1 GTSNPN and CDR2 SVGIG (reference sequence). The CDR3: CAWKTGIKDEQFF. The CDR3 nucleotides read TGTGCCTGGAAGACCGGTATAAAGGATGAGCAGTTCTTC.

The rearrangement joins TRBV5-1 to TRBJ1-4; 7 bases fit TRBD1. The CDR3 spans 14 residues. The germline gives CDR1 SGHRS, CDR2 YFSETQ. J gave up 8 bases and V 4 bases, and 8 bases lay outside the gene matches. CDR3 sequence reads: CASSLRDRFEKLFF. CDR3 DNA sequence: TGCGCCAGCAGCCTCCGGGACAGATTCGAAAAACTGTTTTTT.

Only a few counts were recorded for this clone. The chain carries TRBV28 and TRBJ2-7; D gene unclear. The CDR3 consists of 12 residues. Germline V gene data show CDR1 as MDHEN and CDR2 as SYDVKM. V dropped 3 bases and J dropped 4 bases, with 7 bases sitting between them. The CDR3 loop is CASSFTDYEQYF. For the CDR3, the DNA is TGTGCCAGCAGTTTTACCGATTACGAGCAGTACTTC.

V usage is TRBV30 and J usage is TRBJ2-2; 8 bases map to TRBD2. Germline trimming cut 0 bases from V and 1 base from J; bases unmatched to any gene: 1. CDR3 length: 15 residues. CDR1 and CDR2 from the germline V gene are GTSNPN and SVGIG (reference sequence). In DNA, the CDR3 is TGTGCCTGGAGTGTACTAGCGGAGAACACCGGGGAGCTGTTTTTT. It encodes CAWSVLAENTGELFF.

The sample holds a few counts of this clone. The rearrangement uses TRBV10-3 and TRBJ1-5, with TRBD1 matching 7 bases. The CDR3 is made up of 14 amino acids. V was pared by 11 bases and J by 3 bases, with 10 bases of the junction left unmatched. Germline CDR1 ENHRY, CDR2 SYGVKD. The CDR3, as DNA: TGTGCCGTTGCCGGGACAGCGAACAATCAGCCCCAGCATTTT. Amino acid sequence: CAVAGTANNQPQHF.

The chain recombines TRBV5-1 with TRBJ2-1; TRBD2 aligns across 12 bases. The CDR3 has 17 amino acids. Trimming took 4 bases from V and 6 from J; bases not matched to a gene: 11. Per germline, CDR1 SGHRS and CDR2 YFSETQ. The CDR3 DNA reads as TGCGCCAGCAGCCCGGCGCCTCTAGCGGGGGGGCTCAATGAGCAGTTCTTC. Translating gives CASSPAPLAGGLNEQFF.

The V gene is TRBV30, the J gene TRBJ1-2; perhaps TRBD1 as D (6 bases). Germline V gene data show CDR1 as GTSNPN and CDR2 as SVGIG (reference sequence). V lost 2 bases and J lost 3, with 22 bases in between. The CDR3 totals 17 residues. CDR3 amino acids: CAWSPPSTGPLHYGYTF. The CDR3, as DNA: TGTGCCTGGAGTCCCCCATCGACAGGACCTCTACACTATGGCTACACCTTC.

CDR3 loop: CASSESELGGYTF. For the CDR3, the DNA is TGTGCCAGCAGTGAATCGGAACTGGGTGGCTACACCTTC. J is TRBJ1-2 and V is TRBV6-1; D not resolved. Germline V gives CDR1 MNHNS, CDR2 SASEGT. V lost 2 bases and J 7 bases, leaving 11 bases between the germline ends. This CDR3 is built from 13 residues.

About this clone itself: At the DNA level, this CDR3 is encoded by other sequences in the same sample as well. This chain uses TRBV5-1 with TRBJ2-7; D is tentatively TRBD1 or TRBD2 (5 bases each). CDR3 length equals 13 residues. Germline values: CDR1 SGHRS, CDR2 YFSETQ. V dropped 5 bases and J dropped 4 bases, with 13 bases sitting between them. The CDR3 DNA reads TGCGCCAGCAGTCCCCGGGACGCGTACGAGCAGTACTTC. Translation gives CASSPRDAYEQYF. The full variable domain, its missing parts supplied by reference TRBV5-1 and TRBJ2-7, is KAGVTQTPRYLIKTRGQQVTLSCSPISGHRSVSWYQQTPGQGLQFLFEYFSETQRNKGNFPGRFSGRQFSNSRSEMNVSTLELGDSALYLCASSPRDAYEQYFGPGTRLTVT.

The gene calls are TRBV4-1 and TRBJ1-5, with D uncertain. The V end lost 3 bases, the J end lost 5 bases, and 14 bases lay between the germline ends. This CDR3 is 15 amino acids long. Germline values: CDR1 MGHRA, CDR2 YSYEKL. The CDR3 here is CASSQGIGEYQPQHF. The CDR3, as DNA: TGCGCCAGCAGCCAGGGGATCGGGGAATATCAGCCCCAGCATTTT.

The rearrangement uses TRBV19 and TRBJ1-3; 9 bases line up with TRBD1. With 3 bases clipped from V and 4 bases from J, the junction kept 4 bases outside the gene matches. The length of the CDR3 is 15 residues. Per germline, CDR1 LNHDA and CDR2 SQIVND (reference sequence). The CDR3 region is CASSIGDRVGNTIYF. For the CDR3, the DNA is TGTGCCAGTAGTATTGGGGACAGGGTGGGAAACACCATATATTTT.